The sequence of this T cell receptor (beta chain) was determined in a study of OX40 agonist ivuxolimab in advanced cancers. Study as a whole: The treatment was a fully human IgG2 OX40 agonist, ivuxolimab. Patients were dosed intravenously with ivuxolimab at 0.01 to 10 mg/kg every 2 weeks.

Method: immunoSEQ multiplex PCR; TCRdb's copy keeps in-frame clones and lacks some. Of just under 95,000 clones listed, more than 75% are singletons. This clone is a singleton in its sample. Antigen specificity is unknown. Overall study findings and caveats: Antigen targets of the expanded peripheral T cells went undetermined.

The V end lost 3 bases, the J end lost 3 bases, and 9 bases lay between the germline ends. CDR1 is SEHNR, CDR2 FQNEAQ, per germline (reference sequence). This CDR3 region has 14 residues. This chain links TRBV7-9 with TRBJ1-5, with D possibly matching TRBD1 (5 bases). The receptor comes from an adult with an advanced solid tumor such as melanoma, head and neck, liver or kidney cancer. Sequences were derived from CD4+ or CD8+ T cells sorted from blood, sampled in a trial of the OX40 agonist ivuxolimab. The CDR3 bases are TGTGCCAGCAGCTTGCTCAGGGACAATCAGCCCCAGCATTTT. Its translation: CASSLLRDNQPQHF. The variable domain in full, completed from reference TRBV7-9 and TRBJ1-5, reads DTGVSQNPRHKITKRGQNVTFRCDPISEHNRLYWYRQTLGQGPEFLTYFQNEAQLEKSRLLSDRFSAERPKGSFSTLEIQRTEQGDSAMYLCASSLLRDNQPQHFGDGTRLSIL.